This T cell receptor beta chain was sequenced in a study of blood T cells in healthy people across ages. The second PCR ran roughly 7 to 12 cycles with a sample-barcoded 5' primer and J-beta primers. Each CDR3 protein gets one entry after TCRdb re-called the 5' RACE reads with MiXCR. This table holds some 1.8 million distinct CDR3 sequences, about 39% found once. The germline V gene has CDR1 DFQATT and CDR2 SNEGSKA (reference sequence). Trimming took off 6 bases at V and 9 bases at J, with 18 bases between the two ends. The CDR3 length is 13 residues. The receptor's source is a human donor in good health. The chain couples TRBV20-1 to TRBJ2-1, with D perhaps matching TRBD2 (6 bases). The source material was blood. The CDR3: CSAPDYRNVEQFF. The CDR3 DNA is TGCAGTGCCCCGGACTACCGGAACGTTGAGCAGTTCTTC.